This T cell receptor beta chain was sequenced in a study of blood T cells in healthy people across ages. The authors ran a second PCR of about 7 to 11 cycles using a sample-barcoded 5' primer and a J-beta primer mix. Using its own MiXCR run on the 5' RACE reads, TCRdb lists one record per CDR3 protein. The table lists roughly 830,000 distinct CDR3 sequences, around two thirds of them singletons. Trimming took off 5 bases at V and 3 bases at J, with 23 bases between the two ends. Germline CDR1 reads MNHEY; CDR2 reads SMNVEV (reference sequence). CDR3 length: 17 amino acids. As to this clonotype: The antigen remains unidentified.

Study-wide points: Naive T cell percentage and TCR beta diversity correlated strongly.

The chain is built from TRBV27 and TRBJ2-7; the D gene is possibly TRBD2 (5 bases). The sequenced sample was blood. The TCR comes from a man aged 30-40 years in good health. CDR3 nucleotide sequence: TGTGCCAGCAGTCCTTATCTCCTTACGAAGGACTTCTACGAGCAGTACTTC. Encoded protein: CASSPYLLTKDFYEQYF.